The rows below give T cell receptor beta chains drawn from one sample of a study of regulatory T cells in long-lasting Graves disease. Each CDR3 protein gets one entry after TCRdb re-called the multiplex PCR reads with MiXCR. The sample records about 300,000 distinct CDR3 sequences, 15% to 20% being singletons. The sample consisted of peripheral blood mononuclear cells (PBMCs), taken at new diagnosis, from a patient treated with antithyroid drugs. All receptors come from a female donor with Graves disease. Both conserved end residues are part of each CDR3.

CDR3aa | j_gene | v_gene
CASSLRDSWRETQYF | TRBJ2-5 | TRBV5-1
CASSPRVAGEIRPYEQYF | TRBJ2-7 | TRBV7-9
CASSGPFTNTGELFF | TRBJ2-2 | TRBV3-1
CAISEVSEQYF | TRBJ2-7 | TRBV10-3
CASSHGQNYGYTF | TRBJ1-2 | TRBV12-3/TRBV12-4
CATSDDRGGEAFF | TRBJ1-1 | TRBV24-1
CASSFAGVGETQYF | TRBJ2-5 | TRBV5-4
CASSQDIANTGELFF | TRBJ2-2 | TRBV4-1
CASVGLNYPEAFF | TRBJ1-1 | TRBV25-1
CASRDGLAGLQETQYF | TRBJ2-5 | TRBV2
CASSPGGIFKTEAFF | TRBJ1-1 | TRBV28
CASTSGSEINEQFF | TRBJ2-1 | TRBV2
CASSLGRTGLWHRSYEQYF | TRBJ2-7 | TRBV12-3/TRBV12-4
CASSIAENYGYTF | TRBJ1-2 | TRBV19
CASSLVGQGTDTQYF | TRBJ2-3 | TRBV11-2
CASSRGLADTQYF | TRBJ2-3 | TRBV12-3/TRBV12-4
CASSGFRSVYNEQFF | TRBJ2-1 | TRBV7-9
CASSSGTIASTDTQYF | TRBJ2-3 | TRBV5-1
CASSYKLSSGEQFF | TRBJ2-1 | TRBV2
CATGTGADYEQYF | TRBJ2-7 | TRBV10-3
CASSPTVLGYHEQYF | TRBJ2-7 | TRBV28
CASSLAGPPYNEQFF | TRBJ2-1 | TRBV2
CASSQERPLRGYYEQYF | TRBJ2-7 | TRBV14
CSAFDIQSTDTQYF | TRBJ2-3 | TRBV20-1
CASSFLPGEQYF | TRBJ2-7 | TRBV11-1
CASSESGAGNTIYF | TRBJ1-3 | TRBV2
CATSPTGPSTDTQYF | TRBJ2-3 | TRBV24-1
CASSFRGRQVTQYF | TRBJ2-5 | TRBV11-2
CSASAASNQPQHF | TRBJ1-5 | TRBV20-1
CASSRTSGSWDTQYF | TRBJ2-3 | TRBV6-1
CASSTKTWDFGGANVLTF | TRBJ2-6 | TRBV19
CASSLTSAGEQFF | TRBJ2-1 | TRBV6-2/TRBV6-3
CASSPGGASHNEQFF | TRBJ2-1 | TRBV28
CASSPQGDNSNQPQHF | TRBJ1-5 | TRBV7-8
CATSRDKGLAGGSYNEQFF | TRBJ2-1 | TRBV15
CASSIRTGMNTEAFF | TRBJ1-1 | TRBV5-1
CASTSRAGGNEQYF | TRBJ2-7 | TRBV2
CASSLSAGGPTYEQYF | TRBJ2-7 | TRBV13
CASSPRQGIGYEQYF | TRBJ2-7 | TRBV3-1
CASSQGQDGYTF | TRBJ1-2 | TRBV5-1
CASSGGGTGTFEAFF | TRBJ1-1 | TRBV11-2
CARRPPTDSYNEQFF | TRBJ2-1 | TRBV28
CATGRGSPASNEQFF | TRBJ2-1 | TRBV11-3
CASSLTGTALLTQYF | TRBJ2-5 | TRBV7-8
CASSKDGGGRSYEQYF | TRBJ2-7 | TRBV5-1
CSARDQEGLNTEAFF | TRBJ1-1 | TRBV20-1
CASSLRTGRNEQYF | TRBJ2-7 | TRBV12-3/TRBV12-4
CSASRGGSSNQPQHF | TRBJ1-5 | TRBV20-1
CSASPTLTEAFF | TRBJ1-1 | TRBV20-1
CASSPQGTSGRAGGNEQFF | TRBJ2-1 | TRBV7-8
CASSYGTERYEQYF | TRBJ2-7 | TRBV6-7
CASSAFGQDQETQYF | TRBJ2-5 | TRBV6-1
CASSSTGTPYEQYF | TRBJ2-7 | TRBV11-2
CASSSSGGGNEQFF | TRBJ2-1 | TRBV6-2/TRBV6-3
CASSPRDRGRDEQFF | TRBJ2-1 | TRBV12-3/TRBV12-4
CATSDRVATDTQYF | TRBJ2-3 | TRBV24-1
CASSLTTRPAGSYEQYF | TRBJ2-7 | TRBV7-8